The sequence of this T cell receptor beta chain was determined in a study of vaccination effects on CD4 cells after COVID-19. This CDR3 spans 13 amino acids. V was pared by 3 bases and J by 8 bases, with 11 bases between. Germline loops: CDR1 MDHEN, CDR2 SYDVKM. On this clone: Its antigen is as yet unknown.

Assay used: immunoSEQ multiplex PCR; TCRdb lists only in-frame clones, some missing. The table has about 34,000 clones, approximately 72% seen once. Culture proceeded for more than 8 days, and CD4+ T cells were then isolated. A PCR test confirmed that the person had SARS-CoV-2 infection between March and December 2020. Participants got two doses of BNT162b2 or mRNA-1273 vaccine. This sample comprised CD4+ T cells from PBMCs cultured without peptide, obtained after COVID-19 vaccination. The receptor was isolated from a human donor who had a prior SARS-CoV-2 infection. The V and J genes are TRBV28 and TRBJ2-1; D is perhaps TRBD2 (6 bases). The CDR3 here is CASSLPREDEQFF. For the CDR3, the DNA is TGTGCCAGCAGTTTGCCTAGGGAGGATGAGCAGTTCTTC.